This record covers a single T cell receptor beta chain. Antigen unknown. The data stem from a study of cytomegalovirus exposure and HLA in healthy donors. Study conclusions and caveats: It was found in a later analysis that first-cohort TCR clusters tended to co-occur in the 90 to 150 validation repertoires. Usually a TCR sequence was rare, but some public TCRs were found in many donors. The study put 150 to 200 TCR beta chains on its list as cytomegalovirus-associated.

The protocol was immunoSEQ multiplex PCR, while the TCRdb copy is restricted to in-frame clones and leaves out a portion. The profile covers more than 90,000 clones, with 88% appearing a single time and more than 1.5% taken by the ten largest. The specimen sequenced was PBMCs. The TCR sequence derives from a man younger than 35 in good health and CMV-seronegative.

This chain's CDR3 is CASSAGYGRRGGGTDTQYF. The CDR3 bases are TGTGCCAGCAGTGCCGGGTATGGGCGGAGAGGGGGTGGAACGGATACGCAGTATTTT. This sequence joins TRBV27 and TRBJ2-3, with a tentative D call TRBD1 (6 bases). Looked up from germline, CDR1 is MNHEY and CDR2 is SMNVEV (reference sequence). V shed 5 bases and J shed 6 bases, with 30 bases lying between them. This CDR3 has 19 amino acids.